The 14 T cell receptor beta chains below were found in one sample sequenced in a study of T cell changes during pregnancy in multiple sclerosis. Sequencing was performed with immunoSEQ multiplex PCR; in TCRdb, only in-frame clones are kept and a portion is missing. The data show about 70,000 clones, with 80% to 95% seen just once and under 3% held by the top ten. The sequencing used peripheral blood, collected in the first trimester of pregnancy. The receptors here all came from a female donor with multiple sclerosis, enrolled in a pregnancy study.

The CDR3 here is CASSLAHMNTEAFF. In nucleotides, the CDR3 is TGTGCCAGCAGCTTGGCTCACATGAACACTGAAGCTTTCTTT. The chain couples TRBV7-9 to TRBJ1-1; D is unclear. The germline V gene encodes CDR1 SEHNR and CDR2 FQNEAQ (reference sequence). The CDR3 spans 14 residues. V lost 3 bases and J lost 0, with 8 bases in between.

This chain links TRBV2 with TRBJ2-7; 7 bases match TRBD2. Germline loops: CDR1 SNHLY, CDR2 FYNNEI. The CDR3 consists of 14 residues. Trimming took 3 bases from V and 4 from J; bases not matched to a gene: 6. The CDR3, as DNA: TGTGCCAGCAGTGACTACCGCGGGAGATACGAGCAGTACTTC. Translating gives CASSDYRGRYEQYF. The variable domain in full, completed from reference TRBV2 and TRBJ2-7, reads EPEVTQTPSHQVTQMGQEVILRCVPISNHLYFYWYRQILGQKVEFLVSFYNNEISEKSEIFDDQFSVERPDGSNFTLKIRSTKLEDSAMYFCASSDYRGRYEQYFGPGTRLTVT.

This sequence joins TRBV9 and TRBJ1-5, with 9 bases lining up with TRBD1. The germline V gene has CDR1 SGDLS and CDR2 YYNGEE. Trimming at V came to 0 bases and at J to 9 bases, leaving 19 bases not matched to a gene. The CDR3 spans 19 residues. CDR3 DNA sequence: TGTGCCAGCAGCGTAGAGGTTGTGGCGGGACAGGGCAATGGCCCGCCCCAGCATTTT. Its protein product is CASSVEVVAGQGNGPPQHF.

This chain uses TRBV7-3 with TRBJ2-2; 9 bases fit TRBD2. Looked up from germline, CDR1 is SGHTA and CDR2 is FQGTGA. Trimming at V came to 0 bases and at J to 6 bases, leaving 2 bases not matched to a gene. The CDR3 has 15 residues. This CDR3 reads CASSLTLAGAGELFF. The DNA for the CDR3 is TGTGCCAGCAGCTTAACACTAGCGGGCGCCGGGGAGCTGTTTTTT.

The V call is TRBV18, the J call TRBJ2-4; D ambiguous. The V end was cut by 0 bases, the J end by 5 bases, with 11 bases between. This CDR3 has 15 residues. The germline V gene encodes CDR1 KGHSH and CDR2 LQKENI. The CDR3 bases are TGTGCCAGCTCACCACCGGCAAGTGGAGAAAACATTCAGTACTTC. Its protein product is CASSPPASGENIQYF.

The chain joins TRBV10-1 to TRBJ1-4; D remains unclear. CDR1 and CDR2 from the germline V gene are WNHNN and SYGVQD (reference sequence). The CDR3 sequence is 18 residues long. V lost 4 bases and J 3 bases, leaving 21 bases between the germline ends. The CDR3 DNA reads TGCGCCAGCAGTGCTCCGAGGCCCCCCAGAGCCCCTAATGAAAAACTGTTTTTT. This sequence encodes CASSAPRPPRAPNEKLFF.

The chain joins TRBV5-4 to TRBJ1-1, with TRBD1 as a possible D gene (6 bases). Germline assignment: CDR1 SGHNT and CDR2 YYREEE (reference sequence). V lost 0 bases and J lost 1, with 16 bases in between. This CDR3 region has 17 residues. The CDR3 region has the DNA TGTGCCAGCAGCTTGGAATTGCCACAGGGTGGGAACACTGAAGCTTTCTTT. Its protein is CASSLELPQGGNTEAFF.

The chain recombines TRBV5-4 with TRBJ2-5; TRBD1 might be the D (5 bases). The CDR3 covers 13 residues. Per germline, CDR1 SGHNT and CDR2 YYREEE (reference sequence). Trimming cost V 5 bases and J 3 bases, with 11 bases left between them. CDR3 sequence: CASRSDSKETQYF. Here the CDR3 DNA reads TGTGCCAGCAGATCCGACAGTAAAGAGACCCAGTACTTC.

The genes are TRBV5-1 and TRBJ2-7, with 7 bases aligning to TRBD2. V lost 0 bases to trimming and J lost 4 bases; unmatched junction nucleotides: 10. The CDR3 runs 16 residues. CDR1 is SGHRS, CDR2 YFSETQ, per germline. This chain's CDR3 is CASSLADIASGYEQYF. The CDR3 DNA is TGCGCCAGCAGCTTGGCCGATATTGCTAGCGGTTACGAGCAGTACTTC.

This clone has just one count. This chain uses TRBV11-2 with TRBJ2-2; 8 nucleotides align to TRBD1. This CDR3 region has 15 residues. Losses at the gene ends were 3 bases for V and 4 bases for J; bases not matched to a gene: 4. Germline lookup yields CDR1 SGHAT and CDR2 FQNNGV. DNA of the CDR3: TGTGCCAGCAGCTTCCAGGGGGCGGTCACCGGGGAGCTGTTTTTT. This sequence encodes CASSFQGAVTGELFF.

The chain carries TRBV9 and TRBJ1-2, with unresolved D. Germline-derived CDR1 and CDR2 are SGDLS and YYNGEE. The CDR3 loop spans 14 amino acids. Trimming removed 1 base from V and 8 bases from J, with 15 bases in between. The CDR3 coding sequence is TGTGCCAGCAGCGTAAGTGCAGAACCGGGGGGCTACACCTTC. Amino acid sequence: CASSVSAEPGGYTF. Using reference TRBV9 and TRBJ1-2 for the parts outside the CDR3, the full variable domain is DSGVTQTPKHLITATGQRVTLRCSPRSGDLSVYWYQQSLDQGLQFLIQYYNGEERAKGNILERFSAQQFPDLHSELNLSSLELGDSALYFCASSVSAEPGGYTFGSGTRLTVV.

The chain joins TRBV30 to TRBJ2-6, with D possibly being TRBD1 (6 bases). Germline V lookup: CDR1 GTSNPN, CDR2 SVGIG (reference sequence). The CDR3 is 14 amino acids. V was pared by 1 base and J by 5 bases, with 9 bases between. Here the CDR3 reads CAWSDRAWANVLTF. CDR3 coding DNA: TGTGCCTGGAGTGACAGGGCCTGGGCCAACGTCCTGACTTTC.

The chain is built from TRBV30 and TRBJ1-5; the D gene is possibly TRBD1 (6 bases). This CDR3 is built from 13 residues. The germline gives CDR1 GTSNPN, CDR2 SVGIG (reference sequence). Trimming stripped 1 base from V and 7 bases from J, with 11 bases between. CDR3 in amino acids: CAWSAGARQPQHF. CDR3 nucleotides: TGTGCCTGGAGTGCAGGGGCAAGACAGCCCCAGCATTTT. Filled out from reference TRBV30 and TRBJ1-5, the complete variable domain reads SQTIHQWPATLVQPVGSPLSLECTVEGTSNPNLYWYRQAAGRGLQLLFYSVGIGQISSEVPQNLSASRPQDRQFILSSKKLLLSDSGFYLCAWSAGARQPQHFGDGTRLSIL.

The V and J genes are TRBV10-1 and TRBJ2-1, with D perhaps matching TRBD2 (7 bases). The CDR3 runs to 16 residues. In germline, CDR1 is WNHNN, CDR2 SYGVQD (reference sequence). The V and J ends lost 3 bases and 5 bases respectively, with 17 bases between them. The DNA for the CDR3 is TGCGCCAGCAGTGAAAATATTGGGGGGGCAAACAATGAGCAGTTCTTC. As protein: CASSENIGGANNEQFF.